This TCR beta chain comes out of a study of beta chain features in type 1 diabetes. General study results and limits: Here, the possible influence of HLA type (on TCRB rearrangement) remained unresolved. It was among patients, rather than healthy donors, that naive, central memory and Treg TCRB repertoires appeared more similar.

The CDR3 runs to 15 residues. The V segment lost 5 bases and the J segment 2 bases; nucleotides outside the gene matches: 6. CDR1 and CDR2 (germline): ENHRY, SYGVKD. The investigators reverse transcribed all of the isolated RNA, so they sequenced expressed TCRB transcripts. Profiling relied on immunoSEQ multiplex PCR, and the TCRdb table lists in-frame clones only, not all of them. The sample has about 210,000 clones; around 9.9% are singletons. This clone has just a few counts. Its matching antigen is unknown. There was one heparinised blood draw per donor, averaging around 120 mL. Sorting of CD4+ naive, central memory, regulatory and stem cell-like memory cells was performed via CD45RO/CCR7/CD25/CD127/CD95/CD27.

Sample: central memory CD4+ T cells from blood. The receptor's source is a young man in good health. The rearrangement joins TRBV10-3 to TRBJ2-7; 10 nucleotides line up with TRBD1. CDR3 DNA sequence: TGTGCCATCAGTCCCGGGACAGGGGTCACCTACGAGCAGTACTTC. The encoded protein is CAISPGTGVTYEQYF.